This TCR beta chain came from a study of cytomegalovirus exposure and HLA in healthy donors. Study in general: Genotyping showed roughly 81% of some 400 donors falling in the Caucasian-associated ancestry cluster.

Findings and caveats of the study: Productive status was seen about 87% or about 30% of the time for most TCR beta V segments in an earlier analysis.

Germline CDR1 and CDR2: SGDLS and YYNGEE. The ends were cut back, 3 bases at V and 0 bases at J, with 13 bases in the middle. The length of the CDR3 is 16 residues. Primers included in the PCR were 60 Vbeta and 13 Jbeta primers. Data came from immunoSEQ multiplex PCR; TCRdb stores just in-frame clones and leaves some out. Among tens of thousands of clones listed, over 80% were seen once. Regarding this clone: The target antigen is unknown.

Input material: PBMCs. The clonotype was recovered from a man aged 25 to 40 in good health and CMV-seronegative. The rearrangement joins TRBV9 to TRBJ1-3, with TRBD1 as a possible D gene (6 bases). CDR3: CASSAPLQGSGNTIYF. The DNA of the CDR3 is TGTGCCAGCAGCGCCCCCTTACAGGGCTCTGGAAACACCATATATTTT.